This T cell receptor (beta chain) came from a study of CD8+CD57+ T cells in acquired aplastic anemia. Genomic DNA served as template for TCR beta VDJ and CDR3 profiling. In TCRdb, the reads were re-called with MiXCR into one record per CDR3 protein. The data show some 290,000 distinct CDR3 sequences, with around 60% seen just once and approximately 8.2% held by the top ten. This clonotype came up a few times. The CDR3 runs 15 residues. Germline values: CDR1 ENHRY, CDR2 SYGVKD. V shed 1 base and J shed 5 bases, with 12 bases lying between them. This receptor was identified in a human donor with severe aplastic anemia or a healthy control (not recorded which). Sample: sorted CD4+, CD8+, or CD8+CD57+ T cells (not recorded which) from PBMCs. The chain uses TRBV10-3 and TRBJ1-5, with D tentatively TRBD1 (5 bases). The CDR3 spells CAISEWGKADQPQHF. CDR3 bases: TGTGCCATCAGTGAGTGGGGGAAGGCGGATCAGCCCCAGCATTTT.